The entry below gives a single TCR beta chain sequence along with its context. Its antigen is currently unknown. Profiling relied on immunoSEQ multiplex PCR, and the TCRdb table lists in-frame clones only, not all of them. The sample holds some 150,000 clones, about nine tenths seen once. This record comes from a study of T cell responses to AZD1222 COVID-19 vaccine. Notes on the study in general: Baseline testing showed seropositivity in only five or six AZD1222 recipients. The study found Spike-specific TCR breadth and depth rose after two AZD1222 doses.

Germline loops: CDR1 MDHEN, CDR2 SYDVKM. With 6 bases clipped from V and 8 bases from J, the junction kept 9 bases outside the gene matches. The CDR3 spans 14 residues. The TCR originated in an adult who received the AZD1222 COVID-19 vaccine. The chain has TRBV28 and TRBJ1-4; TRBD1 matches at 7 bases. This material consisted of peripheral blood, taken 28 days after the second AZD1222 dose. The CDR3 bases are TGTGCCAGCAGCGAGACAGGGTTTGGGGAAAAACTGTTTTTT. Its translation: CASSETGFGEKLFF.